The T cell receptor (beta chain) under discussion was sequenced for a study of blood T cell repertoires in COVID-19. The wider study: Researchers got acute and convalescent COVID-19 samples from the United States, Italy and Spain.

The CDR3 length is 13 residues. V dropped 3 bases and J dropped 5; count of bases not matched to a gene: 2. From germline, CDR1 is SGHRS and CDR2 YFSETQ. The table came from immunoSEQ multiplex PCR; TCRdb's copy has only in-frame clones and leaves some out. The table shows approximately 140,000 clones, with about 83% occurring only once. This TCR derives from a woman between 50 and 59 years old with acute COVID-19. The chain carries TRBV5-1 and TRBJ1-1; 9 positions match TRBD1. Sequences were obtained from PBMCs or T cells enriched from blood (not recorded which). In DNA, the CDR3 is TGCGCCAGCAGCTCCGGGACAGGGACTGAAGCTTTCTTT. This gives the protein CASSSGTGTEAFF.